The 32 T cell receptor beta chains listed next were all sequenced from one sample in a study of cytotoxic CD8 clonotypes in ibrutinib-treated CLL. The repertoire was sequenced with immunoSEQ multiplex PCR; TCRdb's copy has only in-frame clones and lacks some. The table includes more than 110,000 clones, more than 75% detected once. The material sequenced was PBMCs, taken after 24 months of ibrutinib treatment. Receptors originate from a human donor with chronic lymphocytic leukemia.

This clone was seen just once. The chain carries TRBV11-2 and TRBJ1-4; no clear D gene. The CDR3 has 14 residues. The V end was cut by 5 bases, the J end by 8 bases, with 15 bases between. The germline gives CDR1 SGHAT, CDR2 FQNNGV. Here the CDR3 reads CASSPFWGWEKLFF. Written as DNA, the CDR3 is TGTGCCAGCAGCCCATTTTGGGGATGGGAAAAACTGTTTTTT. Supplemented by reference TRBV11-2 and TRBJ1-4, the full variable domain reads EAGVAQSPRYKIIEKRQSVAFWCNPISGHATLYWYQQILGQGPKLLIQFQNNGVVDDSQLPKDRFSAERLKGVDSTLKIQPAKLEDSAVYLCASSPFWGWEKLFFGSGTQLSVL.

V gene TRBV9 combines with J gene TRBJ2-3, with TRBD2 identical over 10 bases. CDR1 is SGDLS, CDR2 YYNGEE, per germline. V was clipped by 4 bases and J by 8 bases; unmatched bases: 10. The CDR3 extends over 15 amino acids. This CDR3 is CASSPLAGERGTQYF. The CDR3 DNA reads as TGTGCCAGCAGCCCGCTAGCGGGGGAGAGGGGTACGCAGTATTTT. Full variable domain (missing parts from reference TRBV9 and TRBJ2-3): DSGVTQTPKHLITATGQRVTLRCSPRSGDLSVYWYQQSLDQGLQFLIQYYNGEERAKGNILERFSAQQFPDLHSELNLSSLELGDSALYFCASSPLAGERGTQYFGPGTRLTVL.

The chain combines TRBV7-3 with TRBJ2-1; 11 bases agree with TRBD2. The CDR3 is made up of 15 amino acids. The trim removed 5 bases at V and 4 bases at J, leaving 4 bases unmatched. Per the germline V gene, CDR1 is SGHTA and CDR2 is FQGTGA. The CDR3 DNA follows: TGTGCCAGCAGCGCAGGGACTAGCGGTTACAATGAGCAGTTCTTC. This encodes CASSAGTSGYNEQFF.

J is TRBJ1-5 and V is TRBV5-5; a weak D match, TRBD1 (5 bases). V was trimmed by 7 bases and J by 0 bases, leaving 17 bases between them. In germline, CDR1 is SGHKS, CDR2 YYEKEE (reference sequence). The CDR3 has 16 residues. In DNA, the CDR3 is TGTGCCAGCTCACGGGGGAGGGTCCCTAGCAATCAGCCCCAGCATTTT. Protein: CASSRGRVPSNQPQHF.

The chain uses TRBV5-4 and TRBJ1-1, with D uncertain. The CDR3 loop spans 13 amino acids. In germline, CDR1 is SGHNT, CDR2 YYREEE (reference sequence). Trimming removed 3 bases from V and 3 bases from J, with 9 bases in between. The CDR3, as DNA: TGTGCCAGCAGCTCGGACCCTTACACTGAAGCTTTCTTT. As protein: CASSSDPYTEAFF.

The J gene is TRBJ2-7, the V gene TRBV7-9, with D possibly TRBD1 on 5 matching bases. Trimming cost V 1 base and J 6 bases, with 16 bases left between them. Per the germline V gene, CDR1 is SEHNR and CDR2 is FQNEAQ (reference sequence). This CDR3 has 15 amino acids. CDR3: CASSLGSGRVFEQYF. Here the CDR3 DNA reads TGTGCCAGCAGCTTAGGGTCTGGCAGGGTGTTCGAGCAGTACTTC.

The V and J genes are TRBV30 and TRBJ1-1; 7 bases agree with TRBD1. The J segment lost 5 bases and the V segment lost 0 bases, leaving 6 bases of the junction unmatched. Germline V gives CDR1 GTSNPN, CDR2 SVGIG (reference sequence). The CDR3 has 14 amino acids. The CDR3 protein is CAWSVLGDSTEAFF. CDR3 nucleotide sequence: TGTGCCTGGAGTGTTTTAGGGGACAGTACTGAAGCTTTCTTT. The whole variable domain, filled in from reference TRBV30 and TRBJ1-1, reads SQTIHQWPATLVQPVGSPLSLECTVEGTSNPNLYWYRQAAGRGLQLLFYSVGIGQISSEVPQNLSASRPQDRQFILSSKKLLLSDSGFYLCAWSVLGDSTEAFFGQGTRLTVV.

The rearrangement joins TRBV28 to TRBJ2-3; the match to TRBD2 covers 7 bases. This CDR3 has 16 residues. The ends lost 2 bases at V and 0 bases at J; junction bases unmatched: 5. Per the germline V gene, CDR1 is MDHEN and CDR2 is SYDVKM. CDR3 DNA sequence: TGTGCCAGCAGTTTAGGGGAGGGAACGAGCACAGATACGCAGTATTTT. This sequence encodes CASSLGEGTSTDTQYF.

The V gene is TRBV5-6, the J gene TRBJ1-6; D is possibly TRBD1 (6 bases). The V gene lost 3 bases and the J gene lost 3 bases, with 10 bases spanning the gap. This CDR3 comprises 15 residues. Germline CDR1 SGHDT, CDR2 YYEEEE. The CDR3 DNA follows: TGTGCCAGCAGCTCCCCGGACAGCTATAATTCACCCCTCCACTTT. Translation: CASSSPDSYNSPLHF.

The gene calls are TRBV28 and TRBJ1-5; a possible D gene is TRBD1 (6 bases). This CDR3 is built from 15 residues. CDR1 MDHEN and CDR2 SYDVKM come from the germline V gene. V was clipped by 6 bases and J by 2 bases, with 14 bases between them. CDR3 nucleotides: TGTGCCAGCAGCCGGGGGCTGGCCGGCAATCAGCCCCAGCATTTT. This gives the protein CASSRGLAGNQPQHF.

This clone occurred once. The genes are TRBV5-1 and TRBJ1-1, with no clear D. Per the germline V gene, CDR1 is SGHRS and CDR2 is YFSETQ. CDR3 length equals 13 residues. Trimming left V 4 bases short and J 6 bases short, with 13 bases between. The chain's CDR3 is CASSLTPEAEAFF. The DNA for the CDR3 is TGCGCCAGCAGCCTAACCCCGGAGGCTGAAGCTTTCTTT.

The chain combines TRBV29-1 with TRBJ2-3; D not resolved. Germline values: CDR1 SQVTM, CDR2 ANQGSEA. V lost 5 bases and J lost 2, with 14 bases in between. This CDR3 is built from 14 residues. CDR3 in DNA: TGCAGCGTTTCTGGACCCTCGTCCACAGATACGCAGTATTTT. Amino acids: CSVSGPSSTDTQYF.

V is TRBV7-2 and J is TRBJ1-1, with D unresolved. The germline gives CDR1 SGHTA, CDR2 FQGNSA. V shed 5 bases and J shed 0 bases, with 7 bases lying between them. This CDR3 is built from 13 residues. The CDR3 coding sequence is TGTGCCAGCAGCGCAACGATGAACACTGAAGCTTTCTTT. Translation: CASSATMNTEAFF.

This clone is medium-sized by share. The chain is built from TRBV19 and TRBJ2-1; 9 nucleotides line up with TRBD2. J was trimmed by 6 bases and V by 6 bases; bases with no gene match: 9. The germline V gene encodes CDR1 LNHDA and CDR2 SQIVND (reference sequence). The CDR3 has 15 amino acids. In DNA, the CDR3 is TGTGCCAGTAGGGCCTGGCGGGAGGGGGTCAATGAGCAGTTCTTC. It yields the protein CASRAWREGVNEQFF.

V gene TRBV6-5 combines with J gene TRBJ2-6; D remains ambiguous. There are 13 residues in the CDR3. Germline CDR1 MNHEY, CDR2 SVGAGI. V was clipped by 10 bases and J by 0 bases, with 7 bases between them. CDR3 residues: CATASSGANVLTF. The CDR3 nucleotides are TGTGCCACCGCGTCCTCTGGGGCCAACGTCCTGACTTTC.

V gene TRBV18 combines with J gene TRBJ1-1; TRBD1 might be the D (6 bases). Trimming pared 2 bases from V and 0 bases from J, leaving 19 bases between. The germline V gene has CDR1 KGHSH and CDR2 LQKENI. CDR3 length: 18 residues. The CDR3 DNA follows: TGTGCCAGCTCACCAACCGGGGGGGCGCAGAGGGTGAACACTGAAGCTTTCTTT. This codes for CASSPTGGAQRVNTEAFF.

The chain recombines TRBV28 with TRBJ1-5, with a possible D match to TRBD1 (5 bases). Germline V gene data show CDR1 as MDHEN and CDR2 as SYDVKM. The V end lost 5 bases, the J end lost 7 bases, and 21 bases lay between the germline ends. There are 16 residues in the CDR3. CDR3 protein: CASSLPDGGGRQPQHF. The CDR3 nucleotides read TGTGCCAGCAGTCTCCCGGACGGCGGGGGTAGGCAGCCCCAGCATTTT.

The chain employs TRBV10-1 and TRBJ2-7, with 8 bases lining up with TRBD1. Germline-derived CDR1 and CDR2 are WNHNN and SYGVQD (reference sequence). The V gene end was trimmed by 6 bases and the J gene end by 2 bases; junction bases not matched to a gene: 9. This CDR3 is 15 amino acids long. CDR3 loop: CASSQGAIPTYEQYF. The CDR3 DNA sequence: TGCGCCAGCAGCCAGGGGGCGATCCCCACCTACGAGCAGTACTTC.

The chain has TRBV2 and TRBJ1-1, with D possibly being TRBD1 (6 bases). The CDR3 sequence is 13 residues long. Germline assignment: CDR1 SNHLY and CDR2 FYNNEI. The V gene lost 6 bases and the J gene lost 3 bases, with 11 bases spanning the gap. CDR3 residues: CASSPQGDTEAFF. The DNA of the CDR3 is TGTGCCAGCAGCCCACAGGGAGACACTGAAGCTTTCTTT.

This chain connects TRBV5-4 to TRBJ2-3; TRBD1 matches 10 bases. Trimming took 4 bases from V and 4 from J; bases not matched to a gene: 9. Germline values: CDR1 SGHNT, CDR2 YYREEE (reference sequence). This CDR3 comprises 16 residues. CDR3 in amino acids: CASSLPGQGRSDTQYF. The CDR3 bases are TGTGCCAGCAGCCTACCGGGACAGGGGCGATCAGATACGCAGTATTTT.

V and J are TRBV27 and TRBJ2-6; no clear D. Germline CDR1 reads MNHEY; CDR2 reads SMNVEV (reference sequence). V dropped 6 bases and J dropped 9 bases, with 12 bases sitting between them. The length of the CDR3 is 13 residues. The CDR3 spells CASSPGNLNVLTF. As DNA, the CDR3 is TGTGCCAGCAGCCCCGGAAACCTCAACGTCCTGACTTTC.

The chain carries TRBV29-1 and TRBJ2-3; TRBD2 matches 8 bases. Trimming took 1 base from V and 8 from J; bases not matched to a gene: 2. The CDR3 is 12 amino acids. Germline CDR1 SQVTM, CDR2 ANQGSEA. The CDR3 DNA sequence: TGCAGCGTTGAAGGTCGGGGGGGTACGCAGTATTTT. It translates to CSVEGRGGTQYF.

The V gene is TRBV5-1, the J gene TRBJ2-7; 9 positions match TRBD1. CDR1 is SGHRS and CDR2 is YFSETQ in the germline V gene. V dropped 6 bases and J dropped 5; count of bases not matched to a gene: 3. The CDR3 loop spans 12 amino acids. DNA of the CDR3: TGCGCCAGCATGGGGGACAGGGACGAGCAGTACTTC. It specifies CASMGDRDEQYF.

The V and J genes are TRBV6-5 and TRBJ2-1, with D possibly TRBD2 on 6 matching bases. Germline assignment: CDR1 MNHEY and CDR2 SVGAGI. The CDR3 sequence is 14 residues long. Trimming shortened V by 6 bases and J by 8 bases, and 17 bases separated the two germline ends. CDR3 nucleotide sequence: TGTGCCAGCAGGATGACTAGTGGGACCCATGAGCAGTTCTTC. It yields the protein CASRMTSGTHEQFF.

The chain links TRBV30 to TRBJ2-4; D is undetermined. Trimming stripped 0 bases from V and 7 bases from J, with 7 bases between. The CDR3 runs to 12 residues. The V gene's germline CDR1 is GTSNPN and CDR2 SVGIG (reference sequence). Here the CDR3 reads CAWSVLGNIQYF. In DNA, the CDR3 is TGTGCCTGGAGTGTACTCGGTAACATTCAGTACTTC.

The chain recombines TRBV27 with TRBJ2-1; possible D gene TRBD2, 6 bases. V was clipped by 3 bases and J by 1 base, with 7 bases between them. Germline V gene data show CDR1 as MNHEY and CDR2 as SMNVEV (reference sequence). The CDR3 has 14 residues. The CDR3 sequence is CASSFGGSYNEQFF. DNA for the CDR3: TGTGCCAGCAGTTTTGGGGGGTCCTACAATGAGCAGTTCTTC.

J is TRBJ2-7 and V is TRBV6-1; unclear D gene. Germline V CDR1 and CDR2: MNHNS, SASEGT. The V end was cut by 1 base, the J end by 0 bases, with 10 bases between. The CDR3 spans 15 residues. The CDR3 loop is CASSEEQVPSYEQYF. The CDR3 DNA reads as TGTGCCAGCAGTGAAGAGCAGGTCCCCTCCTACGAGCAGTACTTC.

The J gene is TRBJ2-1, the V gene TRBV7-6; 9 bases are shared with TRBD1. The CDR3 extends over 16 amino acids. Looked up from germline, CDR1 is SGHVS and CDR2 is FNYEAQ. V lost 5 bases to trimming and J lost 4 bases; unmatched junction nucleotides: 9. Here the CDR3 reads CASSAPPGQGYNEQFF. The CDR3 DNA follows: TGTGCCAGCAGCGCCCCTCCGGGACAGGGATACAATGAGCAGTTCTTC.

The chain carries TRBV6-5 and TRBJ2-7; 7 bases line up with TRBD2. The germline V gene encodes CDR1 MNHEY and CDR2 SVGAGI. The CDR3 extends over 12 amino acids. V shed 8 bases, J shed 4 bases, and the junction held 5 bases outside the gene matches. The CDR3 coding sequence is TGTGCCAGCGGGGGGGAGGGGTACGAGCAGTACTTC. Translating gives CASGGEGYEQYF.

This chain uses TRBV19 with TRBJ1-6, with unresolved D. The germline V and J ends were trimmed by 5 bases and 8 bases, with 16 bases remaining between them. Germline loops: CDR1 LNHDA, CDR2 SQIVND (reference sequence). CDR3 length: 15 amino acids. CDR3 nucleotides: TGTGCCAGTAGTCCCCGAATCAATCCGCATTCACCCCTCCACTTT. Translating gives CASSPRINPHSPLHF.

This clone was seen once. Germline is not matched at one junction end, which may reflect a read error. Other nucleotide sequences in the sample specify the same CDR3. CDR3 in amino acids: CASSLEGNTEAFF. The CDR3, as DNA: TGTGCCAGCAGCTTAGAGGGGAACACTGAAGCTTTTTTT. This rearrangement joins TRBV7-3 to TRBJ1-1; maybe TRBD1 (5 bases). CDR1 is SGHTA and CDR2 is FQGTGA in the germline V gene. This CDR3 has 13 amino acids.

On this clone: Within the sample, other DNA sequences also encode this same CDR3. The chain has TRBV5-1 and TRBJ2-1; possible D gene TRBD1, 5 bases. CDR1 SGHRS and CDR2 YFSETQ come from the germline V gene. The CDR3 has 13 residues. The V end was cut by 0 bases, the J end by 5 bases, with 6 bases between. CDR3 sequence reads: CASSLGGDNEQFF. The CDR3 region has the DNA TGCGCCAGCAGCTTGGGGGGCGACAATGAGCAGTTCTTC. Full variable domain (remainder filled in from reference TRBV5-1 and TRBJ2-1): KAGVTQTPRYLIKTRGQQVTLSCSPISGHRSVSWYQQTPGQGLQFLFEYFSETQRNKGNFPGRFSGRQFSNSRSEMNVSTLELGDSALYLCASSLGGDNEQFFGPGTRLTVL.